Listed below are T cell receptor beta chains from one sample, sequenced in a study of shared clonotypes between healthy human individuals. Some clones are missing from TCRdb's copy, which holds only in-frame ones; the method was immunoSEQ multiplex PCR. Found here are approximately 2,300,000 clones, less than 95% of them singletons; the top ten hold about 0.36%. Sequences were obtained from naive CD4+ T cells from PBMCs. These receptors were collected from a man younger than 35 in good health. Some clones in this sample may be carry-over from other donors' samples. CDR3s include the opening cysteine and the closing phenylalanine or tryptophan. D genes are given only for firm matches.

D,V,J,CDR3,DNA
TRBD1,TRBV28,TRBJ1-5,CASLRDRGRSNQPQHF,TGTGCCAGTCTCCGGGACAGGGGTAGAAGCAATCAGCCCCAGCATTTT
TRBD2,TRBV2,TRBJ2-3,CASRGGTSESTDTQYF,TGTGCCAGCAGAGGAGGGACTAGCGAGAGCACAGATACGCAGTATTTT
.,TRBV5-5,TRBJ1-2,CASSFLSGAYGYTF,TGTGCCAGCAGCTTCCTCAGTGGGGCCTATGGCTACACCTTC
TRBD2,TRBV2,TRBJ2-3,CASSESLAGGPTDTQYF,TGTGCCAGCAGTGAGTCCCTAGCGGGAGGGCCCACAGATACGCAGTATTTT
.,TRBV28,TRBJ2-2,CASSFVGNTGELFF,TGTGCCAGCAGTTTTGTGGGTAACACCGGGGAGCTGTTTTTT
.,TRBV5-1,TRBJ2-2,CASSFRGAPNTGELFF,TGCGCCAGCAGCTTTAGAGGGGCCCCGAACACCGGGGAGCTGTTTTTT
TRBD1,TRBV28,TRBJ1-4,CASSYRGFNEKLFF,TGTGCCAGCAGTTACAGGGGATTTAATGAAAAACTGTTTTTT
.,TRBV7-9,TRBJ1-4,CASSFRDAGEKLFF,TGTGCCAGCAGCTTCAGGGACGCCGGTGAAAAACTGTTTTTT
TRBD2,TRBV19,TRBJ2-3,CASRSGRGDTQYF,TGTGCCAGCAGAAGCGGGAGAGGCGATACGCAGTATTTT
.,TRBV6-4,TRBJ2-2,CASSVGTMGSAGELFF,TGTGCCAGCAGTGTAGGCACCATGGGCTCGGCCGGGGAGCTGTTTTTT
TRBD1,TRBV4-1,TRBJ1-6,CASSQDPTGVNSPLHF,TGCGCCAGCAGCCAAGACCCCACAGGGGTTAATTCACCCCTCCACTTT
.,TRBV30,TRBJ1-1,CAWSRDGGTEAFF,TGTGCCTGGAGCCGGGACGGCGGCACTGAAGCTTTCTTT
TRBD1,TRBV28,TRBJ2-3,CASSAQGAGTDTQYF,TGTGCCAGCAGTGCACAGGGGGCGGGAACAGATACGCAGTATTTT
.,TRBV7-2,TRBJ2-2,CASSLGQGSTGELFF,TGTGCCAGCAGCTTGGGCCAGGGCAGCACCGGGGAGCTGTTTTTT
.,TRBV2,TRBJ1-5,CANRSGQPQHF,TGTGCCAACAGATCAGGTCAGCCCCAGCATTTT
.,TRBV30,TRBJ1-1,CAWRVGMNTEAFF,TGTGCCTGGAGAGTGGGCATGAACACTGAAGCTTTCTTT
.,TRBV6-1,TRBJ2-5,CASSDWRGETQYF,TGTGCCAGCAGTGACTGGAGGGGAGAGACCCAGTACTTC
.,TRBV11-3,TRBJ1-3,CASSKGSGNTIYF,TGTGCCAGCAGCAAGGGGTCTGGAAACACCATATATTTT
.,TRBV7-2,TRBJ1-4,CASSRGGSYEKLFF,TGTGCCAGCAGCCGAGGGGGTTCTTATGAAAAACTGTTTTTT
.,TRBV5-1,TRBJ2-7,CASTPQDATYEQYF,TGCGCCAGCACCCCTCAGGACGCCACCTACGAGCAGTACTTC
TRBD2,TRBV14,TRBJ2-1,CASSHGLAGRNEQFF,TGTGCCAGCAGCCATGGACTAGCTGGTAGGAATGAGCAGTTCTTC
.,TRBV5-1,TRBJ1-1,CASSPLGGARETEAFF,TGCGCCAGCTCTCCCTTGGGGGGGGCGCGGGAGACTGAAGCTTTCTTT
.,TRBV15,TRBJ2-7,CATSRDRSLSYEQYF,TGTGCCACCAGCAGAGATCGAAGTCTCTCCTACGAGCAGTACTTC
TRBD2,TRBV5-1,TRBJ2-1,CASSLPTSGRGEQFF,TGCGCCAGCAGCCTACCGACTAGCGGGAGGGGTGAGCAGTTCTTC
TRBD1,TRBV5-1,TRBJ1-4,CASSPGGQGSEKLFF,TGCGCCAGCAGCCCCGGGGGACAGGGGAGTGAAAAACTGTTTTTT
TRBD1,TRBV9,TRBJ1-4,CASSVVGGTAEKLFF,TGTGCCAGCAGCGTAGTAGGTGGGACAGCGGAAAAACTGTTTTTT
.,TRBV5-1,TRBJ1-1,CASSLAGQTVNTEAFF,TGCGCCAGCAGCTTGGCAGGACAGACAGTGAACACTGAAGCTTTCTTT
.,TRBV7-2,TRBJ1-2,CASTAAAYYGYTF,TGTGCCAGCACCGCGGCCGCGTACTATGGCTACACCTTC
TRBD2,TRBV7-3,TRBJ2-1,CASSPQTSGSNEQFF,TGTGCCAGCAGCCCACAGACTAGCGGGAGCAATGAGCAGTTCTTC
.,TRBV29-1,TRBJ2-7,CSVVKSGLPYEQYF,TGCAGCGTGGTGAAAAGCGGACTACCCTACGAGCAGTACTTC
.,TRBV7-3,TRBJ2-5,CASSSQGGVETQYF,TGTGCCAGCAGCTCACAGGGAGGAGTAGAGACCCAGTACTTC